These 20 T cell receptor beta chains originate from one sample sequenced in a study of T cell repertoires in cytomegalovirus infection. Which antigens these TCRs recognize remains unknown. Each CDR3 protein gets one entry after TCRdb re-called the reads with MiXCR. Counted here are approximately 910,000 distinct CDR3 sequences, about a third occurring once; the ten biggest clones make up roughly 13%. The specimen was cultured CD8+ T cells from PBMCs, collected from culture after CMV antigen stimulation. Receptor source: a human donor in good health (CMV status not recorded). Some clones in this sample may be carry-over from other donors' samples.

This clonotype was observed many times. The gene calls are TRBV10-3 and TRBJ1-4, with D unresolved. This CDR3 has 14 amino acids. Germline assignment: CDR1 ENHRY and CDR2 SYGVKD. Deletions cut 1 base from V and 4 bases from J, with 7 bases between. As DNA, the CDR3 is TGTGCCATCAGTGAGTTGGGGAGTAATGAAAAACTGTTTTTT. This sequence encodes CAISELGSNEKLFF.

The V and J genes are TRBV28 and TRBJ2-1; the match to TRBD2 covers 7 bases. Looked up from germline, CDR1 is MDHEN and CDR2 is SYDVKM. Unmatched junction bases numbered 7, after V lost 3 bases and J lost 2 bases. This CDR3 contains 16 residues. The CDR3 region has the DNA TGTGCCAGCAGTTTCTTCTTGGGGGGGGCCTACAATGAGCAGTTCTTC. It translates to CASSFFLGGAYNEQFF. Combining the CDR3 with reference TRBV28 and TRBJ2-1 gives the whole variable domain DVKVTQSSRYLVKRTGEKVFLECVQDMDHENMFWYRQDPGLGLRLIYFSYDVKMKEKGDIPEGYSVSREKKERFSLILESASTNQTSMYLCASSFFLGGAYNEQFFGPGTRLTVL.

This CDR3 reads CASSLALRPSGGPSYEQYF. CDR3 DNA sequence: TGTGCCAGCAGCTTAGCGTTGAGGCCCAGCGGGGGACCCTCCTACGAGCAGTACTTC. The chain joins TRBV7-6 to TRBJ2-7, with 8 bases fitting TRBD2. Per germline, CDR1 SGHVS and CDR2 FNYEAQ. J gave up 0 bases and V 0 bases, and 13 bases lay outside the gene matches. The length of the CDR3 is 19 residues.

The table lists this clonotype with a few counts. The V and J genes are TRBV7-9 and TRBJ2-4; unclear D gene. Germline lookup yields CDR1 SEHNR and CDR2 FQNEAQ (reference sequence). Trimming left V 3 bases short and J 8 bases short, with 14 bases between. The CDR3 length is 14 residues. CDR3 in DNA: TGTGCCAGCAGCTTCCCGGACGCTAGGGACATTCAGTACTTC. Protein: CASSFPDARDIQYF.

This clonotype was observed many times. The chain employs TRBV4-3 and TRBJ2-1, with D unresolved. The CDR3 consists of 13 residues. V gave up 5 bases and J gave up 4 bases, with 9 bases separating them. Germline lookup yields CDR1 LGHNA and CDR2 YSLEER. CDR3 in amino acids: CASSETLYNEQFF. The CDR3 DNA reads TGCGCCAGCAGCGAAACACTATACAATGAGCAGTTCTTC.

This clonotype appeared a few times. The rearrangement links TRBV15 to TRBJ1-1; 10 nucleotides agree with TRBD1. Trimming at V came to 5 bases and at J to 5 bases, leaving 8 bases not matched to a gene. CDR3 length equals 15 residues. Germline loops: CDR1 LNHNV, CDR2 YYDKDF (reference sequence). Written as DNA, the CDR3 is TGTGCCACCAGCGCTGACAGGGGGCGTTTGACTGAAGCTTTCTTT. The encoded protein is CATSADRGRLTEAFF.

The genes are TRBV29-1 and TRBJ2-7, with a tentative D call TRBD2 (6 bases). Per germline, CDR1 SQVTM and CDR2 ANQGSEA. This CDR3 has 13 residues. The V gene lost 2 bases and the J gene lost 3 bases, with 11 bases spanning the gap. Here the CDR3 reads CSVESQEGYEQYF. DNA for the CDR3: TGCAGCGTTGAATCTCAGGAGGGCTACGAGCAGTACTTC.

The chain recombines TRBV24-1 with TRBJ2-5; TRBD1 might be the D (7 bases). V lost 7 bases to trimming and J lost 3 bases, with 11 bases between them. The CDR3 totals 13 residues. The germline V gene encodes CDR1 KGHDR and CDR2 SFDVKD. CDR3 nucleotides: TGTGCCACCAGCAGCAGGGGGGAAGAGACCCAGTACTTC. This translates into CATSSRGEETQYF.

There are many counts of this clonotype. V gene TRBV6-5 combines with J gene TRBJ1-1; D remains ambiguous. CDR1 is MNHEY and CDR2 is SVGAGI in the germline V gene. This CDR3 region has 15 residues. Trimming stripped 5 bases from V and 0 bases from J, with 13 bases between. DNA for the CDR3: TGTGCCAGCAGTCCTATAGTCTACCTGAACACTGAAGCTTTCTTT. Its translation is CASSPIVYLNTEAFF.

This clonotype has only a few counts. The chain is built from TRBV13 and TRBJ2-1; TRBD2 is a possible D gene (6 bases). V lost 5 bases, J lost 5 bases, and 13 bases lay in between. Germline V gene sequence: CDR1 PRHDT, CDR2 FYEKMQ (reference sequence). This CDR3 comprises 14 residues. CDR3 DNA: TGTGCCAGCAGCCTTGGGGGGATCAACAATGAGCAGTTCTTC. Protein product: CASSLGGINNEQFF.

This sequence joins TRBV27 and TRBJ2-5, with D tentatively TRBD1 (5 bases). CDR1 MNHEY and CDR2 SMNVEV come from the germline V gene (reference sequence). V gave up 5 bases and J gave up 2 bases, with 15 bases separating them. The CDR3 runs to 15 residues. The CDR3 reads CASSRVRVVQETQYF. The CDR3 nucleotides read TGTGCCAGCAGTCGGGTCAGGGTAGTTCAAGAGACCCAGTACTTC.

Only a few counts were recorded for this clonotype. The chain joins TRBV27 to TRBJ2-4; D is undetermined. Germline V gene data show CDR1 as MNHEY and CDR2 as SMNVEV (reference sequence). Trimming cost V 3 bases and J 8 bases, with 11 bases left between them. This CDR3 is 13 amino acids long. Here the CDR3 DNA reads TGTGCCAGCAGTTTTGGCCCCACGGACATTCAGTACTTC. This translates into CASSFGPTDIQYF.

A few counts support this clonotype. This chain links TRBV4-1 with TRBJ1-1; a possible D gene is TRBD1 (5 bases). The V end was cut by 5 bases, the J end by 6 bases, with 16 bases between. Germline-derived CDR1 and CDR2 are MGHRA and YSYEKL. The CDR3 length is 14 residues. Written as DNA, the CDR3 is TGCGCCAGCAGCTTGCTGGGGGGAACCGCTGAAGCTTTCTTT. It encodes CASSLLGGTAEAFF.

The chain combines TRBV7-6 with TRBJ1-4, with D possibly TRBD1 on 5 matching bases. Germline CDR1 reads SGHVS; CDR2 reads FNYEAQ. With 6 bases removed from V and 6 bases from J, the gap between germline ends came to 17 bases. The CDR3 is made up of 15 amino acids. The CDR3 DNA reads as TGTGCCAGCAGACTTACGGGGGTACAGGATGAAAAACTGTTTTTT. It specifies CASRLTGVQDEKLFF. The complete variable domain, with remaining parts taken from reference TRBV7-6 and TRBJ1-4, reads GAGVSQSPRYKVTKRGQDVALRCDPISGHVSLYWYRQALGQGPEFLTYFNYEAQQDKSGLPNDRFSAERPEGSISTLTIQRTEQRDSAMYRCASRLTGVQDEKLFFGSGTQLSVL.

The V and J genes are TRBV28 and TRBJ2-7, with a weak D call TRBD2 (5 bases). The V end lost 5 bases, the J end lost 0 bases, and 11 bases lay between the germline ends. The CDR3 has 14 residues. Germline V gene lookup returns CDR1 MDHEN and CDR2 SYDVKM. This CDR3 reads CASSRLAGSYEQYV. The DNA of the CDR3 is TGTGCCAGCAGTCGACTTGCGGGCTCCTACGAGCAGTACGTC.

This clonotype was recorded a few times. The V call is TRBV4-1, the J call TRBJ1-2; no reliable D call. Germline assignment: CDR1 MGHRA and CDR2 YSYEKL. This CDR3 has 14 amino acids. Trimming took off 4 bases at V and 5 bases at J, with 14 bases between the two ends. The CDR3 sequence is CASSPGRSFYGYTF. CDR3 nucleotides: TGCGCCAGCAGCCCGGGCCGGAGTTTTTATGGCTACACCTTC.

The V gene is TRBV7-9, the J gene TRBJ1-6; 8 bases align to TRBD1. V gave up 4 bases and J gave up 6 bases; unmatched junction bases: 8. Germline loops: CDR1 SEHNR, CDR2 FQNEAQ (reference sequence). This CDR3 comprises 16 residues. The CDR3 sequence: CASSSKDRGSNSPLHF. The DNA for the CDR3 is TGTGCCAGCAGCTCGAAAGACAGGGGTAGTAATTCACCCCTCCACTTT.

This rearrangement joins TRBV6-1 to TRBJ1-4; possible D gene TRBD1, 5 bases. The CDR3 covers 17 residues. Germline V gives CDR1 MNHNS, CDR2 SASEGT. V was cut by 4 bases and J by 5 bases, with 20 bases left in between. In DNA, the CDR3 is TGTGCCAGCAGTGCGGGCAGGGCGAACCTCTTAAATGAAAAACTGTTTTTT. Its protein product is CASSAGRANLLNEKLFF.

The rearrangement joins TRBV6-2 or TRBV6-3 to TRBJ2-5; D gene unclear. Trimming removed 4 bases from V and 5 bases from J, with 17 bases in between. CDR1 MNHEY and CDR2 SVGEGT come from the germline V gene. CDR3 length equals 15 residues. The CDR3 bases are TGTGCCAGCAGTTTTTCGGACCCCCAGGTGGAGACCCAGTACTTC. Its protein product is CASSFSDPQVETQYF.

The table lists this clonotype with many counts. DNA for the CDR3: TGTGCCAGCAGCTTAGCCCGATTCACAGATACGCAGTATTTT. It specifies CASSLARFTDTQYF. The chain links TRBV7-2 to TRBJ2-3; no firm D call. CDR1 and CDR2 from the germline V gene are SGHTA and FQGNSA. This CDR3 contains 14 residues. V lost 0 bases, J lost 2 bases, and 6 bases lay in between.